This T cell receptor beta chain was identified during a study of T cells in Graves' hyperthyroidism and ophthalmopathy. Overall study: Before any treatment, at initial diagnosis, peripheral blood was collected.

There are 13 residues in the CDR3. In germline, CDR1 is KGHSH, CDR2 LQKENI. Trimming took 2 bases from V and 4 from J, leaving 5 bases between them. Overall study results and limits: Blood samples included most of the expanded thyroid clonotypes exceeding 0.001.

About this clonotype: Its cognate antigen is unknown.

TCR beta CDR3 sequences were amplified from RNA transcripts. Initially, a first-round RT-PCR of the TCR CDR3 employed the HTBI primer set. TCRdb re-called the multiplex PCR reads with MiXCR, one entry per CDR3 protein. The sample shows hundreds of thousands of distinct CDR3 sequences, roughly 15% of them seen only once. Sequencing was carried out using blood. The J gene is TRBJ1-4, the V gene TRBV18; D remains unclear. The sequence derives from a man aged 18-30 years with Graves' ophthalmopathy. CDR3 protein: CASSPDLNEKLFF. In nucleotides, the CDR3 is TGTGCCAGCTCACCAGACCTTAATGAAAAACTGTTTTTT. Full variable domain (missing parts from reference TRBV18 and TRBJ1-4): NAGVMQNPRHLVRRRGQEARLRCSPMKGHSHVYWYRQLPEEGLKFMVYLQKENIIDESGMPKERFSAEFPKEGPSILRIQQVVRGDSAAYFCASSPDLNEKLFFGSGTQLSVL.